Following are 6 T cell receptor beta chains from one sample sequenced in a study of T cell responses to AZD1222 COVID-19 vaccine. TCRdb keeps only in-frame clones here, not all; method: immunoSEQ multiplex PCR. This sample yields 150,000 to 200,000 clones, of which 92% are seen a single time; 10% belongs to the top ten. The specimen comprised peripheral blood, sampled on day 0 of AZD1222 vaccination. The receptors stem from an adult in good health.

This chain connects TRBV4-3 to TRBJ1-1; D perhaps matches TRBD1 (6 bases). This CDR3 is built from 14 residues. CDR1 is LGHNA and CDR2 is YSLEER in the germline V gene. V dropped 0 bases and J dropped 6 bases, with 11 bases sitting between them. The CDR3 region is CASSQDAGGAEAFF. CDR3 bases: TGCGCCAGCAGCCAAGATGCCGGGGGCGCTGAAGCTTTCTTT.

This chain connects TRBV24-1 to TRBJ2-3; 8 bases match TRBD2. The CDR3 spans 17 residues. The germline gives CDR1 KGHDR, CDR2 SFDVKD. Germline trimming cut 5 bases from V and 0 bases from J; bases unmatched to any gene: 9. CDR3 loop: CATSGGSGIGSTDTQYF. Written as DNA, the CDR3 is TGTGCCACCAGTGGTGGTAGCGGGATAGGAAGCACAGATACGCAGTATTTT.

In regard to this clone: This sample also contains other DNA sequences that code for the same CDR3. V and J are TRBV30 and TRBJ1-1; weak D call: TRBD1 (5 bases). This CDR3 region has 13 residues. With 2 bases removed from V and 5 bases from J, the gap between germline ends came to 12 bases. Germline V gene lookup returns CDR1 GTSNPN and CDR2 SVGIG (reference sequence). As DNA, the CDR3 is TGTGCCTGGAGTACCAGCGGGGGAACTGAAGCTTTCTTT. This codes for CAWSTSGGTEAFF.

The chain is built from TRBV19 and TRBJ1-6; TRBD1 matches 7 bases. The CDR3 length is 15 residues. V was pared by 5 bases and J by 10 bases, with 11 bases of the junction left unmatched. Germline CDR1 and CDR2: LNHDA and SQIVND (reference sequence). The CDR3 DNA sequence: TGTGCCAGTAGTGCAGTGGACAGGCGGGTCTCACCCCTCCACTTT. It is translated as CASSAVDRRVSPLHF.

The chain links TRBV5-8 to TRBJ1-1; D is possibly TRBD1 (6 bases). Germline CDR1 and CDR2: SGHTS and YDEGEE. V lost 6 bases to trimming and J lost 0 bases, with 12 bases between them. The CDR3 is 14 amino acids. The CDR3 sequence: CASIKGGLNTEAFF. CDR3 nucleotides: TGTGCCAGCATCAAAGGGGGACTGAACACTGAAGCTTTCTTT.

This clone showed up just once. DNA for the CDR3: TGCAGCGTTGAGCAGGGGTCCGCAGATACGCAGTATTTT. This encodes CSVEQGSADTQYF. The V gene is TRBV29-1, the J gene TRBJ2-3; D is possibly TRBD1 (6 bases). The CDR3 has 13 amino acids. CDR1 is SQVTM, CDR2 ANQGSEA, per germline. Trimming took off 3 bases at V and 4 bases at J, with 11 bases between the two ends.